This is a list of T cell receptor beta chains from one sample in a study of blood T cell repertoires in COVID-19. Here immunoSEQ multiplex PCR was the method, and the copy in TCRdb shows in-frame clones only, minus some. The repertoire holds some 290,000 clones, with about 90% as singletons. The sample was peripheral blood. These receptors were obtained from a woman in her twenties or thirties with COVID-19, enrolled during active disease. Both conserved end residues are part of each CDR3. The order of the fields is D gene, V gene, J gene, clone size, CDR3 DNA, CDR3 protein. D genes are given only for firm matches. Part of the rows lack a size; the others show once, few, many or a class for expanded clones.

-,TRBV6-5,TRBJ1-6,-,TGTGCCAGCAGTTATTCCAGTAATTCACCCCTCCACTTT,CASSYSSNSPLHF
TRBD1,TRBV4-2,TRBJ1-6,-,TGTGCCAGCAGCCATCCGGACAGGGATAATTCACCCCTCCACTTT,CASSHPDRDNSPLHF
TRBD1,TRBV27,TRBJ1-5,once,TGTGCCAGCCGTCCCGGGACAGGAGTCAATAGCAATCAGCCCCAGCATTTT,CASRPGTGVNSNQPQHF
-,TRBV3-1/TRBV3-2,TRBJ1-2,-,TGTGCCAGCAGCCAAGATAACGGGTTCTATGGCTACACCTTC,CASSQDNGFYGYTF
-,TRBV11-2,TRBJ1-1,once,TGTGCCAGCAGCTTAATCGCAGGGTCGGCTGAAGCTTTCTTT,CASSLIAGSAEAFF
-,TRBV6-5,TRBJ2-1,-,TGTGCCAGCAGTTACCTTTTTTCCGCCTACAATGAGCAGTTCTTC,CASSYLFSAYNEQFF
-,TRBV27,TRBJ1-4,-,TGTGCCAGCAGTTTCGGAGCAACTAATGAAAAACTGTTTTTT,CASSFGATNEKLFF
-,TRBV24-1,TRBJ2-7,-,TGTGCCACCAGTGATTCAGCGTTTCCCTACGAGCAGTACTTC,CATSDSAFPYEQYF
TRBD1,TRBV5-1,TRBJ2-7,-,TGCGCCAGCAGCCCGGACAGGGGGTTTCTTGTGGGGTACGAGCAGTACTTC,CASSPDRGFLVGYEQYF
TRBD1,TRBV28,TRBJ1-6,-,TGTGCCAGCAATCCTCCGGGACAGGGTAATTCACCCCTCCACTTT,CASNPPGQGNSPLHF